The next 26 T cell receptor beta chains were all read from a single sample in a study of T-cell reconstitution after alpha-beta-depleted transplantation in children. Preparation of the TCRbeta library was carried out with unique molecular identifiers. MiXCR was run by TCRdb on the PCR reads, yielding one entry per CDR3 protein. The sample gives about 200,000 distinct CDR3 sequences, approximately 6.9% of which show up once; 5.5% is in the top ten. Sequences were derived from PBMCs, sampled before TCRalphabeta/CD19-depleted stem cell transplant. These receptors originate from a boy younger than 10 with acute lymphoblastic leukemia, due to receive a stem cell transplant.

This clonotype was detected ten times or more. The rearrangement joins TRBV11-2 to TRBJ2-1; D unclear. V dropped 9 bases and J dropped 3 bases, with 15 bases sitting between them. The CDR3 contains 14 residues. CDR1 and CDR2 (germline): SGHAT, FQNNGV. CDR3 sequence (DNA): TGTGCCAGTGCGAGCGTTCGGATCTACAATGAGCAGTTCTTC. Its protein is CASASVRIYNEQFF.

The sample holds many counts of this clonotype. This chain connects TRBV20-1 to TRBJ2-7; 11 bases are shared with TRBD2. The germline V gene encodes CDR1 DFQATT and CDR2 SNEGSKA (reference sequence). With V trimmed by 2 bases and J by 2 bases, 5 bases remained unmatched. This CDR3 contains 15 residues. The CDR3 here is CSARRVTSGTYEQYF. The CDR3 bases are TGCAGTGCTAGAAGGGTGACTAGCGGGACCTACGAGCAGTACTTC.

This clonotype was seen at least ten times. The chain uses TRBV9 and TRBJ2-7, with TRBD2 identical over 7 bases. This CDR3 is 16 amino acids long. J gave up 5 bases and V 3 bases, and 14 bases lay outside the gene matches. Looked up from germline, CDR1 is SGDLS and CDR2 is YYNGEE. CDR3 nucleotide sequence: TGTGCCAGCAGCGCGGGACTACAAGAAGGGCGGGACGAGCAGTACTTC. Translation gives CASSAGLQEGRDEQYF.

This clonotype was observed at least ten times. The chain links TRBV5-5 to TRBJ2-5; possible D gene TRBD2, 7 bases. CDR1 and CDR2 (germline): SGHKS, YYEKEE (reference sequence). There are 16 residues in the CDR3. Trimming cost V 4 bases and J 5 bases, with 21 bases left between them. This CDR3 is CASSITGRGAFETQYF. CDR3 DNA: TGTGCCAGCAGCATAACCGGACGGGGGGCGTTCGAGACCCAGTACTTC.

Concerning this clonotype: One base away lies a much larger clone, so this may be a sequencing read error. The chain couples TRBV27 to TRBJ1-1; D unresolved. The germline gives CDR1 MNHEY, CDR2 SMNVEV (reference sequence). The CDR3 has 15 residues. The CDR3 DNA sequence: TGTGCCAGCAGTTTAGATGGGGTCACGGAAACTGAAGCTTTATTT. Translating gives CASSLDGVTETEALF.

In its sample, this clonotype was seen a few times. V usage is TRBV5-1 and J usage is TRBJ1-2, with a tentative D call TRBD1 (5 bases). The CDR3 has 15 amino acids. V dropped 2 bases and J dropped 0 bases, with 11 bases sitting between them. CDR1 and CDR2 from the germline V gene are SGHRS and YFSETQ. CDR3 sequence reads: CASSFGPTANYGYTF. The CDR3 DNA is TGCGCCAGCAGCTTTGGACCGACAGCTAACTATGGCTACACCTTC.

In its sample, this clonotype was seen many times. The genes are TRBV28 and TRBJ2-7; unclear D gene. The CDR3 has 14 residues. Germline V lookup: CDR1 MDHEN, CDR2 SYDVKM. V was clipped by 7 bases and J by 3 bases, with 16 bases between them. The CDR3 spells CASTSPTPGYEQYF. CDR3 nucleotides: TGTGCCAGCACCTCGCCCACCCCGGGCTACGAGCAGTACTTC.

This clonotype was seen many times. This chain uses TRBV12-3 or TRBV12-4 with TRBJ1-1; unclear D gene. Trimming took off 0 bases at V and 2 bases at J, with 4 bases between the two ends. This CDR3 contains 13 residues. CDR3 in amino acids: CASSLAPNTEAFF. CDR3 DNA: TGTGCCAGCAGTTTAGCGCCCAACACTGAAGCTTTCTTT.

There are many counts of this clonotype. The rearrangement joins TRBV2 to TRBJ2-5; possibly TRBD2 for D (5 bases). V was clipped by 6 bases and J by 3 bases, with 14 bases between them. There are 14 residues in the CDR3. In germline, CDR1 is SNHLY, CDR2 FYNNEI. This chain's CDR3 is CASSQRAVKETQYF. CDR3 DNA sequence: TGTGCCAGCAGCCAGAGGGCGGTAAAAGAGACCCAGTACTTC.

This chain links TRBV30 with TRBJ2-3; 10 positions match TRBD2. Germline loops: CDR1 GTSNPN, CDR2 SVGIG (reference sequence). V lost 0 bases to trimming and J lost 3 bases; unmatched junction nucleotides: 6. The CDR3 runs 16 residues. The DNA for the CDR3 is TGTGCCTGGAGTGTACCTGGGACTAGCGAAACAGATACGCAGTATTTT. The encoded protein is CAWSVPGTSETDTQYF.

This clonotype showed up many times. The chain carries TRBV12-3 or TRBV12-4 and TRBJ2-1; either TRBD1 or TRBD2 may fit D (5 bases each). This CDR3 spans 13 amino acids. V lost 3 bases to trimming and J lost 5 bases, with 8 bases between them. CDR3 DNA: TGTGCCAGCAGTTTGGGACCCCACAATGAGCAGTTCTTC. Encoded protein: CASSLGPHNEQFF.

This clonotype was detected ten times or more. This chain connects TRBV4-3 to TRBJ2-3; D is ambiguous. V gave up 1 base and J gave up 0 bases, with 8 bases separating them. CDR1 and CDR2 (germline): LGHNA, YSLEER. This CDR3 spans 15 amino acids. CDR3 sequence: CASSQVSASTDTQYF. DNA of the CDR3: TGCGCCAGCAGCCAAGTGTCGGCTAGCACAGATACGCAGTATTTT.

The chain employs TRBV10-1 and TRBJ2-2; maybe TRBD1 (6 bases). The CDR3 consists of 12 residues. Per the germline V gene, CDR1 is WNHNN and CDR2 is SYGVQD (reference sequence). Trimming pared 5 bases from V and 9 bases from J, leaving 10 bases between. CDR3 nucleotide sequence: TGCGCCAGCAGTCGCGACAGGAGGGAGCTGTTTTTT. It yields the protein CASSRDRRELFF.

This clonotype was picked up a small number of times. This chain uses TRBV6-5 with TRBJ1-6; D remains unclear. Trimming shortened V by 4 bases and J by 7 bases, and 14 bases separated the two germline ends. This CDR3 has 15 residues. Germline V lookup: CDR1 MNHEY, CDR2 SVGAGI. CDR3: CASSSETPRNSPLHF. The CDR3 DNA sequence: TGTGCCAGCAGTTCTGAGACACCAAGGAATTCACCCCTCCACTTT.

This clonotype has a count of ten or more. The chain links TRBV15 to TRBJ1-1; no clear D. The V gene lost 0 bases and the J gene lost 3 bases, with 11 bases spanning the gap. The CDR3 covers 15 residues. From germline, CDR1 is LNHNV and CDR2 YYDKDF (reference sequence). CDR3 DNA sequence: TGTGCCACCAGCAGAGACCCCGTGAGGGACACTGAAGCTTTCTTT. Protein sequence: CATSRDPVRDTEAFF.

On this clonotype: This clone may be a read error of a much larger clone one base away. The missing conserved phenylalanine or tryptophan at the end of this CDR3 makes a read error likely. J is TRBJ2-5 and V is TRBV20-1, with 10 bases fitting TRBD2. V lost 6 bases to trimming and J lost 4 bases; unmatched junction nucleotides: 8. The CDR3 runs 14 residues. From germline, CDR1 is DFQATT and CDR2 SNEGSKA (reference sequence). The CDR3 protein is CSANSGGRGETQYC. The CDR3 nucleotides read TGCAGTGCCAATAGCGGGGGGCGGGGAGAGACCCAGTACTGC.

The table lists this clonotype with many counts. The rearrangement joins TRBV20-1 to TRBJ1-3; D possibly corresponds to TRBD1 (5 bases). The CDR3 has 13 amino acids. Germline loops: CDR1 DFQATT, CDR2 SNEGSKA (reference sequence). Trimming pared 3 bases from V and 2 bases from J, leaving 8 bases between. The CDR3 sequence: CSARRGAGNTIYF. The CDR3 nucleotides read TGCAGTGCTAGGCGAGGGGCTGGAAACACCATATATTTT.

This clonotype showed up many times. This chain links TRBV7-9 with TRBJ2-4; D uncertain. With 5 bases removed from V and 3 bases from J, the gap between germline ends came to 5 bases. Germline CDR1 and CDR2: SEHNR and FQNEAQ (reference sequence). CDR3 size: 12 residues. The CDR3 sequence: CASSTSKNIQYF. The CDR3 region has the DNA TGTGCCAGCAGCACGAGCAAAAACATTCAGTACTTC.

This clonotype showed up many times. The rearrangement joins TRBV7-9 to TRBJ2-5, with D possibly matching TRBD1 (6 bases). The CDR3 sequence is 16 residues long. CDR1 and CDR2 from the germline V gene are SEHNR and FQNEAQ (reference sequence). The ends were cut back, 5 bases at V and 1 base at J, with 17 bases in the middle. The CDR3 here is CASSSNREASQETQYF. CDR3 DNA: TGTGCCAGCAGCAGCAACAGGGAAGCCTCCCAAGAGACCCAGTACTTC.

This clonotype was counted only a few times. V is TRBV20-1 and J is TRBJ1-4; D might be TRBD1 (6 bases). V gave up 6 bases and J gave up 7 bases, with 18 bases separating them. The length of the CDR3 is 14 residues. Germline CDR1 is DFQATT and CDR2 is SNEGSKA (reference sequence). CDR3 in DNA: TGCAGTGCAGGAAGCGGGGGCAATACTGAAAAACTGTTTTTT. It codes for CSAGSGGNTEKLFF.

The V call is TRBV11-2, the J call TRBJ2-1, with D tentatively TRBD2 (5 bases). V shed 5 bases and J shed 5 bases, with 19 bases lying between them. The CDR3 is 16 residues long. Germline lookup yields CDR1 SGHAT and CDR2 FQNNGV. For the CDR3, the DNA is TGTGCCAGCAGCCCCCCCGGGATCAGCTCTAACAATGAGCAGTTCTTC. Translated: CASSPPGISSNNEQFF.

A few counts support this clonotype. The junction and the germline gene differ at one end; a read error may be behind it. CDR3 loop: CSSSRTSGNYEQYF. DNA of the CDR3: TGCTCCAGCAGCCGGACTAGCGGAAACTACGAGCAGTACTTC. This chain links TRBV5-1 with TRBJ2-7; 10 positions agree with TRBD2. This CDR3 contains 14 residues. Germline CDR1 SGHRS, CDR2 YFSETQ.

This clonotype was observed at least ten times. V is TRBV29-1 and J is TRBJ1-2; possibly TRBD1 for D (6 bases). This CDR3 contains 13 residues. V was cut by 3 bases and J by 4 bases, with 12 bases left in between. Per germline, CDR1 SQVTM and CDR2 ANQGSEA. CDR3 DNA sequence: TGCAGCGTTGATGCGGGACACCTCTATGGCTACACCTTC. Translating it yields CSVDAGHLYGYTF.

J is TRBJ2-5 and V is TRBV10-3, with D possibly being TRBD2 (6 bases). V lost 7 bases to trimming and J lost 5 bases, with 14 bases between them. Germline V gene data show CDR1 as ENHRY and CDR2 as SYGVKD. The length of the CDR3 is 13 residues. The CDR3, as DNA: TGTGCCATCACAGGGATGGAGGGGGAGACCCAGTACTTC. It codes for CAITGMEGETQYF.

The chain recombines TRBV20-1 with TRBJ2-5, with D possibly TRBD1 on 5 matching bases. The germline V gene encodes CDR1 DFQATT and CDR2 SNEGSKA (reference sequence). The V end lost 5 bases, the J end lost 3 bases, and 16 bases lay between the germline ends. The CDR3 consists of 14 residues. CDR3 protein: CSALYQGEEETQYF. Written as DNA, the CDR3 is TGCAGTGCTCTTTACCAGGGTGAGGAAGAGACCCAGTACTTC.

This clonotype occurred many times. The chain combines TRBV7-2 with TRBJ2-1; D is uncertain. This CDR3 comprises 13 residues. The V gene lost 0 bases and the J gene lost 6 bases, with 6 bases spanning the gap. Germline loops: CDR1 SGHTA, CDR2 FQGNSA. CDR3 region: CASSLAASNEQFF. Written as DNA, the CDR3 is TGTGCCAGCAGCTTAGCGGCTAGCAATGAGCAGTTCTTC.